This T cell receptor beta chain was observed in a study of T cells after yellow fever vaccination. As for the study in general: SMART-Seq v4 Ultra Low Input handled preparation of low-cell-number fractions.

On this clonotype itself: Its antigen remains unknown.

With 8 bases removed from V and 4 bases from J, the gap between germline ends came to 9 bases. Per germline, CDR1 SGHTA and CDR2 FQGNSA. The CDR3 is made up of 13 amino acids. The study made its TCR cDNA through 5'RACE template switching. That step introduced a universal primer site along with UMIs. Each CDR3 protein gets one entry after TCRdb re-called the 5' RACE reads with MiXCR. The sample has 250,000 to 350,000 distinct CDR3 sequences, approximately 4% seen once. Study results and limitations: Detected again after the booster were most primary-vaccination clones, at 96% CD4 and about 89% CD8. The secondary T-cell response peaked on day 5, not day 15, but was weaker.

The sequence derives from a man aged 18 to 29 who received the YFV17D yellow fever vaccine. The genes are TRBV7-2 and TRBJ2-6; D not resolved. This material consisted of PBMCs, taken 15 days after the yellow fever booster vaccination. The CDR3 sequence: CASCPVGANVLTF. The CDR3, as DNA: TGTGCCAGCTGCCCAGTCGGGGCCAACGTCCTGACTTTC.